The next 16 T cell receptor beta chains were all read from a single sample in a study of blood T cell repertoires in COVID-19. The repertoire was sequenced with immunoSEQ multiplex PCR; TCRdb's copy has only in-frame clones and lacks some. The data hold 330,000 or so clones, with approximately 88% observed a single time. Material for sequencing was PBMCs or T cells enriched from blood (not recorded which). The receptors were sampled from a man aged 30-40 years who had recovered from COVID-19.

This CDR3 reads CASSPFRYYNEQFF. CDR3 bases: TGCGCCAGCAGTCCTTTCAGGTACTACAATGAGCAGTTCTTC. The rearrangement joins TRBV5-1 to TRBJ2-1; D unclear. CDR3 length equals 14 residues. Trimming pared 5 bases from V and 3 bases from J, leaving 12 bases between. Germline V gene lookup returns CDR1 SGHRS and CDR2 YFSETQ.

V and J are TRBV5-8 and TRBJ2-1; TRBD2 is a possible D gene (6 bases). Germline V lookup: CDR1 SGHTS, CDR2 YDEGEE. This CDR3 spans 17 amino acids. V shed 6 bases and J shed 8 bases, with 27 bases lying between them. The CDR3 sequence is CASTAKTGLFPWDEQFF. CDR3 nucleotides: TGTGCCAGCACAGCAAAAACGGGACTTTTTCCTTGGGATGAGCAGTTCTTC.

This clone has a handful of counts. V usage is TRBV27 and J usage is TRBJ1-6; the D is unclear. This CDR3 has 15 amino acids. From germline, CDR1 is MNHEY and CDR2 SMNVEV (reference sequence). V was trimmed by 5 bases and J by 0 bases, leaving 8 bases between them. The CDR3 spells CASSPSHSYNSPLHF. The CDR3 bases are TGTGCCAGCAGTCCTAGCCACTCCTATAATTCACCCCTCCACTTT.

In regard to this clone: One junction end disagrees with the germline gene, perhaps due to a read error. The chain links TRBV28 to TRBJ1-4; D remains unclear. Per the germline V gene, CDR1 is MDHEN and CDR2 is SYDVKM. The CDR3 has 14 residues. For the CDR3, the DNA is TGTGCCAGCAGCACCACAACAACTAGTGAAAAACTGTTTTTT. Its protein product is CASSTTTTSEKLFF.

The chain couples TRBV5-6 to TRBJ2-1, with D possibly being TRBD2 (6 bases). The CDR3 has 15 residues. CDR1 is SGHDT and CDR2 is YYEEEE in the germline V gene. V was clipped by 1 base and J by 6 bases, with 14 bases between them. The CDR3 spells CASSLLEGRGNEQFF. The CDR3 DNA reads TGTGCCAGCAGCTTGCTGGAGGGGCGTGGCAATGAGCAGTTCTTC.

The V and J genes are TRBV5-6 and TRBJ2-3; 11 nucleotides line up with TRBD1. Per germline, CDR1 SGHDT and CDR2 YYEEEE. CDR3 length: 15 amino acids. V trimming: 3 bases; J trimming: 3 bases; junction bases outside the gene matches: 3. The CDR3, as DNA: TGTGCCAGCAGCTCCGGGACAGGGGGTACAGATACGCAGTATTTT. This gives the protein CASSSGTGGTDTQYF. The full variable domain, completed using reference TRBV5-6 and TRBJ2-3, is DAGVTQSPTHLIKTRGQQVTLRCSPKSGHDTVSWYQQALGQGPQFIFQYYEEEERQRGNFPDRFSGHQFPNYSSELNVNALLLGDSALYLCASSSGTGGTDTQYFGPGTRLTVL.

This chain connects TRBV10-3 to TRBJ2-5; D gene uncertain. Trimming removed 4 bases at V and 5 bases at J, with 14 bases between. This CDR3 comprises 14 residues. Germline V lookup: CDR1 ENHRY, CDR2 SYGVKD. CDR3 DNA: TGTGCCATCAGTGTTGAGCGACGGCGGGAGACCCAGTACTTC. Translating it yields CAISVERRRETQYF.

The chain uses TRBV7-9 and TRBJ1-1, with D perhaps TRBD1 (6 bases). Trimming removed 1 base at V and 1 base at J, with 10 bases between. The CDR3 consists of 15 residues. CDR1 and CDR2 from the germline V gene are SEHNR and FQNEAQ (reference sequence). Here the CDR3 DNA reads TGTGCCAGCAGCTTAGTCGGGACATGGAACACTGAAGCTTTCTTT. Amino acids: CASSLVGTWNTEAFF.

The CDR3 coding sequence is TGTGCCAGCAGCCGACTTCTCGGACAGGGGTCCTACAATGAGCAGTTCTTC. It specifies CASSRLLGQGSYNEQFF. The chain links TRBV11-3 to TRBJ2-1; 9 bases line up with TRBD1. The V and J ends lost 5 bases and 1 base, in that order; junction bases with no gene match: 9. The CDR3 loop spans 17 amino acids. CDR1 is SGHNT, CDR2 YENEEA, per germline. Full variable domain (remainder filled in from reference TRBV11-3 and TRBJ2-1): EAGVVQSPRYKIIEKKQPVAFWCNPISGHNTLYWYLQNLGQGPELLIRYENEEAVDDSQLPKDRFSAERLKGVDSTLKIQPAELGDSAVYLCASSRLLGQGSYNEQFFGPGTRLTVL.

A few counts support this clone. The chain combines TRBV6-4 with TRBJ2-1, with a weak D call TRBD2 (6 bases). V gave up 4 bases and J gave up 8 bases, with 12 bases separating them. The CDR3 totals 13 residues. Germline V lookup: CDR1 MRHNA, CDR2 SNTAGT. This CDR3 is CASSAGERDEQFF. The CDR3, as DNA: TGTGCCAGCAGTGCGGGGGAAAGGGATGAGCAGTTCTTC.

This clone was detected once. The chain recombines TRBV30 with TRBJ1-6; D call uncertain. Germline CDR1 and CDR2: GTSNPN and SVGIG (reference sequence). The CDR3 spans 16 residues. V lost 5 bases and J 9 bases, leaving 23 bases between the germline ends. This CDR3 is CAWVPKLFSGASPLHF. CDR3 DNA sequence: TGTGCCTGGGTGCCCAAACTGTTTTCCGGTGCTTCACCCCTCCACTTT.

The J gene is TRBJ2-7, the V gene TRBV7-9; 10 nucleotides agree with TRBD2. The CDR3 extends over 15 amino acids. CDR1 SEHNR and CDR2 FQNEAQ come from the germline V gene (reference sequence). Germline trimming cut 4 bases from V and 6 bases from J; bases unmatched to any gene: 9. This CDR3 is CASSSGGASGSEQYF. CDR3 in DNA: TGTGCCAGCAGCTCCGGGGGGGCTAGCGGGAGCGAGCAGTACTTC. Drawing the rest from reference TRBV7-9 and TRBJ2-7, the complete variable domain is DTGVSQNPRHKITKRGQNVTFRCDPISEHNRLYWYRQTLGQGPEFLTYFQNEAQLEKSRLLSDRFSAERPKGSFSTLEIQRTEQGDSAMYLCASSSGGASGSEQYFGPGTRLTVT.

This chain connects TRBV6-5 to TRBJ1-4; TRBD1 aligns across 9 bases. There are 14 residues in the CDR3. Unmatched junction bases numbered 5, after V lost 4 bases and J lost 8 bases. Germline CDR1 is MNHEY and CDR2 is SVGAGI. Here the CDR3 DNA reads TGTGCCAGCAGTTCCGGGACAGGGAACGAAAAACTGTTTTTT. It specifies CASSSGTGNEKLFF.

The chain employs TRBV18 and TRBJ1-5; TRBD1 matches at 7 bases. V shed 0 bases, J shed 0 bases, and the junction held 5 bases outside the gene matches. The CDR3 sequence is 17 residues long. Germline-derived CDR1 and CDR2 are KGHSH and LQKENI. The CDR3 DNA reads as TGTGCCAGCTCACCACCCCGACAGGGAAATAGCAATCAGCCCCAGCATTTT. Residues: CASSPPRQGNSNQPQHF.

This clone was observed once. The rearrangement links TRBV28 to TRBJ1-2; 8 nucleotides agree with TRBD1. Germline values: CDR1 MDHEN, CDR2 SYDVKM. With 5 bases clipped from V and 7 bases from J, the junction kept 9 bases outside the gene matches. The CDR3 contains 14 residues. CDR3 in DNA: TGTGCCAGCAGTCCCAGGACAGGGAGGAGTGGCTACACCTTC. This gives the protein CASSPRTGRSGYTF.

The chain recombines TRBV24-1 with TRBJ2-5, with D unclear. CDR3 size: 14 residues. The V end lost 4 bases, the J end lost 3 bases, and 11 bases lay between the germline ends. Germline V gene data show CDR1 as KGHDR and CDR2 as SFDVKD. The CDR3 bases are TGTGCCACCAGTGACGCCGACAAGAAAGAGACCCAGTACTTC. Its protein is CATSDADKKETQYF.